Listed below are T cell receptor beta chains from one sample, sequenced in a study of spatial heterogeneity in lung cancer. From the 5' RACE reads, TCRdb called clonotypes with MiXCR, one entry per CDR3 protein. The data contain some 85,000 distinct CDR3 sequences, approximately 20% of them singletons. The source material was PBMCs, sampled at surgery. The origin of the receptors is a male donor with early-stage non-small cell lung cancer. Both conserved end residues are part of each CDR3. The D gene is left open where the match is weak. Size is stated for part of the rows, as once, few or many counts, or as a class when the clone is expanded.

DNA: TGTGCCAGCAGTATAGGACAGGGCGGATCACCCCTCCACTTT
CDR3: CASSIGQGGSPLHF
J: TRBJ1-6
size: NA
V: TRBV12-3/TRBV12-4
D: TRBD1

DNA: TGTGCCAGCAGTCCAAGGCGGGGGTGGTCCTACGAGCAGTACTTC
CDR3: CASSPRRGWSYEQYF
J: TRBJ2-7
size: NA
V: TRBV28
D: TRBD2

DNA: TGTGCCAGCAGCTTAGTTCCAGGACCCCTCGGCTACACCTTC
CDR3: CASSLVPGPLGYTF
J: TRBJ1-2
size: few
V: TRBV11-2
D: NA

DNA: TGTGCCAGCAGCCCGGACTGGGGCACAGATACGCAGTATTTT
CDR3: CASSPDWGTDTQYF
J: TRBJ2-3
size: few
V: TRBV6-4
D: NA

DNA: TGTGCCAGCAGCTTAGCGGCGGGAGGGGGCACAGATACGCAGTATTTT
CDR3: CASSLAAGGGTDTQYF
J: TRBJ2-3
size: few
V: TRBV7-2
D: TRBD2

DNA: TGTGCCAGCAGCTCTGCGGGACAGGGGGCAAGGGAGCAGTACTTC
CDR3: CASSSAGQGAREQYF
J: TRBJ2-7
size: few
V: TRBV12-3/TRBV12-4
D: TRBD1

DNA: TGTGCCAGCAGTTTCGGGACTAGCGGGAGACTGCAGGAGCAGTACTTC
CDR3: CASSFGTSGRLQEQYF
J: TRBJ2-7
size: NA
V: TRBV27
D: TRBD2

DNA: TGTGCCAGCAGTCCCCGGCAGGGGGCTTGGGAGCAGTTCTTC
CDR3: CASSPRQGAWEQFF
J: TRBJ2-1
size: few
V: TRBV2
D: TRBD1

DNA: TGTGCCAGCAGCGAAGGAACAGGGCGCTCTGGAAACACCATATATTTT
CDR3: CASSEGTGRSGNTIYF
J: TRBJ1-3
size: many
V: TRBV7-2
D: NA

DNA: TGTGCCAGCAGCTTAGTACAGGGCGAGAACACCGGGGAGCTGTTTTTT
CDR3: CASSLVQGENTGELFF
J: TRBJ2-2
size: few
V: TRBV7-6
D: NA

DNA: TGTGCCAGCGGCGCCCGACAGGGGACAGGGGCCAACGTCCTGACTTTC
CDR3: CASGARQGTGANVLTF
J: TRBJ2-6
size: NA
V: TRBV9
D: TRBD1

DNA: TGTGCCATCAGTGGATCCATCGAGCAGTACTTC
CDR3: CAISGSIEQYF
J: TRBJ2-7
size: NA
V: TRBV10-3
D: NA

DNA: TGCGCCAGCAGCCAAGGGACAGGGACGACCTACGAGCAGTACTTC
CDR3: CASSQGTGTTYEQYF
J: TRBJ2-7
size: many
V: TRBV4-1
D: TRBD1

DNA: TGTGCCAGCAGCTTTAGTGGGAGGAATCAGCCCCAGCATTTT
CDR3: CASSFSGRNQPQHF
J: TRBJ1-5
size: NA
V: TRBV5-6
D: NA

DNA: TGTGCCAGCAGTTCCGGGACTCCCCCCCCCGAGCAGTACTTC
CDR3: CASSSGTPPPEQYF
J: TRBJ2-7
size: NA
V: TRBV28
D: NA

DNA: TGTGCCAGCAGTTTAGTGTCAGCCACCGGGGAGCTGTTTTTT
CDR3: CASSLVSATGELFF
J: TRBJ2-2
size: NA
V: TRBV12-3/TRBV12-4
D: NA

DNA: TGTGCCAGCAGCCTCCGGGACGGAAACTACGAGCAGTACTTC
CDR3: CASSLRDGNYEQYF
J: TRBJ2-7
size: few
V: TRBV7-9
D: NA

DNA: TGTGCCTCCCGGGTCAAAGACAATGAGCAGTTCTTC
CDR3: CASRVKDNEQFF
J: TRBJ2-1
size: NA
V: TRBV24-1
D: NA

DNA: TGTGCCAGCAGCTTGCGGCTAGGGGGCACCGGGGAGCTGTTTTTT
CDR3: CASSLRLGGTGELFF
J: TRBJ2-2
size: many
V: TRBV7-8
D: NA

DNA: TGTGCCAGCAGCCCGCTAGCGGGACGGGGGACCGGGGAGCTGTTTTTT
CDR3: CASSPLAGRGTGELFF
J: TRBJ2-2
size: few
V: TRBV3-1
D: TRBD2

DNA: TGTGCCAGAAGCTTGGAGCGGACTGCCCGGGTTGGTACGCAGTATTTT
CDR3: CARSLERTARVGTQYF
J: TRBJ2-3
size: few
V: TRBV5-3
D: NA

DNA: TGTGCCAGCAGCCTCTCTTCAGGACACCCGTTCTTC
CDR3: CASSLSSGHPFF
J: TRBJ2-1
size: many
V: TRBV3-1
D: NA

DNA: TGCGCCAGCAGCTTGGCCCCGGGGGCCAACGTCCTGACTTTC
CDR3: CASSLAPGANVLTF
J: TRBJ2-6
size: NA
V: TRBV5-1
D: NA

DNA: TGTGCCAGCAGACTAGACAGGCCTGCTAATTCACCCCTCCACTTT
CDR3: CASRLDRPANSPLHF
J: TRBJ1-6
size: NA
V: TRBV6-2/TRBV6-3
D: NA

DNA: TGTGCCAGCAGCCCACAGGGCCCTGCGACCCAGTACTTC
CDR3: CASSPQGPATQYF
J: TRBJ2-5
size: NA
V: TRBV7-2
D: NA

DNA: TGTGCCAGCAGGGGCGGGAGGGGTTCCTACAATGAGCAGTTCTTC
CDR3: CASRGGRGSYNEQFF
J: TRBJ2-1
size: few
V: TRBV28
D: TRBD2

DNA: TGCAGTGCTAGTTTGAGTTTGAATCCTAATGAAAAACTGTTTTTT
CDR3: CSASLSLNPNEKLFF
J: TRBJ1-4
size: few
V: TRBV20-1
D: NA